Below, 32 T cell receptor beta chains from the same sample are listed, as sequenced in a study of T cells in Graves' hyperthyroidism and ophthalmopathy. Amplified TCR beta CDR3 regions came from RNA transcripts. When the TCR CDR3 underwent first-round RT-PCR, the HTBI primer set was used. One entry per CDR3 protein results from TCRdb running MiXCR on the multiplex PCR reads. Of roughly 550,000 distinct CDR3 sequences in the sample, 15% to 20% are singletons; the top ten hold 25% to 35%. Source material: blood. These receptors all stem from a woman aged 25 to 39 with Graves' ophthalmopathy.

This clonotype has only a few counts. The chain links TRBV29-1 to TRBJ2-7; 7 nucleotides align to TRBD1. J was trimmed by 2 bases and V by 5 bases; bases with no gene match: 3. Germline V gives CDR1 SQVTM, CDR2 ANQGSEA. CDR3 size: 12 residues. The CDR3 nucleotides are TGCAGCGTTAGGCAGGGGGCCTACGAGCAGTACTTC. Its translation is CSVRQGAYEQYF.

Ten or more counts support this clonotype. The V call is TRBV5-6, the J call TRBJ1-1; 7 bases align to TRBD1. The length of the CDR3 is 13 residues. The J segment lost 4 bases and the V segment lost 6 bases, leaving 6 bases of the junction unmatched. Germline CDR1 SGHDT, CDR2 YYEEEE. The CDR3 is CASTLTGSTEAFF. CDR3 sequence (DNA): TGTGCCAGCACCCTGACAGGGTCCACTGAAGCTTTCTTT.

This clonotype has only one observation. V gene TRBV9 combines with J gene TRBJ1-1; TRBD1 might be the D (5 bases). This CDR3 contains 17 residues. Germline assignment: CDR1 SGDLS and CDR2 YYNGEE. The germline V and J ends were trimmed by 3 bases and 1 base, with 19 bases remaining between them. The chain's CDR3 is CASSDPLGGTSNTEAFF. The CDR3 nucleotides are TGTGCCAGCAGCGACCCCCTCGGAGGGACTTCGAACACTGAAGCTTTCTTT.

This clonotype was detected many times. CDR3 sequence reads: CAIRTAGTSGTQYF. CDR3 DNA sequence: TGTGCCATCAGAACCGCCGGGACTTCAGGGACCCAGTACTTC. The V call is TRBV28, the J call TRBJ2-5, with D maybe TRBD2 (6 bases). Germline V lookup: CDR1 MDHEN, CDR2 SYDVKM. CDR3 length: 14 amino acids. The ends were cut back, 10 bases at V and 7 bases at J, with 22 bases in the middle.

Many counts were recorded for this clonotype. The chain has TRBV28 and TRBJ2-3, with 10 positions matching TRBD2. The CDR3 spans 16 residues. The V and J ends lost 6 bases and 2 bases, in that order; junction bases with no gene match: 8. Germline V gives CDR1 MDHEN, CDR2 SYDVKM. The CDR3 DNA follows: TGTGCCAGCAGATCCTCGCTAGCGGGAGACACAGATACGCAGTATTTT. It translates to CASRSSLAGDTDTQYF.

The table lists this clonotype with many counts. The CDR3 region is CASSVLEGGTDTQYF. The CDR3 DNA reads TGTGCCAGCAGCGTACTAGAGGGGGGAACAGATACGCAGTATTTT. This rearrangement joins TRBV9 to TRBJ2-3, with D possibly called TRBD1 or TRBD2 (6 bases each). This CDR3 comprises 15 residues. The germline CDR1 and CDR2 sequences are SGDLS and YYNGEE. Trimming removed 1 base from V and 3 bases from J, with 12 bases in between.

The sample holds many counts of this clonotype. CDR3 loop: CASSPEPSGRAYNEQFF. The CDR3 DNA reads TGCGCCAGCAGCCCGGAGCCGAGCGGGAGGGCTTACAATGAGCAGTTCTTC. The V call is TRBV5-1, the J call TRBJ2-1; 10 positions match TRBD2. Germline CDR1 is SGHRS and CDR2 is YFSETQ. The CDR3 extends over 17 amino acids. V shed 4 bases, J shed 4 bases, and the junction held 11 bases outside the gene matches.

This clonotype was counted ten times or more. The genes are TRBV12-3 or TRBV12-4 and TRBJ2-1; TRBD2 agrees at 8 bases. The CDR3 spans 15 residues. Trimming removed 6 bases from V and 9 bases from J; junction bases left unmatched: 13. Here the CDR3 reads CASRQLQGLASEQFF. Here the CDR3 DNA reads TGTGCCAGCAGACAACTTCAAGGACTAGCTAGTGAGCAGTTCTTC.

This clonotype has just a few counts. V is TRBV20-1 and J is TRBJ2-7, with D unresolved. Between the trimmed V and J ends, which lost 0 bases and 0 bases, there was a span of 12 bases. Germline CDR1 DFQATT, CDR2 SNEGSKA (reference sequence). The CDR3 runs to 15 residues. The CDR3 spells CSARDLEKSSYEQYF. CDR3 coding DNA: TGCAGTGCTAGAGATCTGGAGAAGAGCTCCTACGAGCAGTACTTC.

This clonotype appeared many times. The chain carries TRBV27 and TRBJ2-7; 11 bases line up with TRBD2. CDR1 and CDR2 (germline): MNHEY, SMNVEV (reference sequence). There are 15 residues in the CDR3. Trimming cost V 5 bases and J 4 bases; bases outside gene matches: 7. The CDR3 loop reads CASSEGLADSYEQYF. CDR3 DNA sequence: TGTGCCAGCAGTGAGGGACTAGCGGACTCTTACGAGCAGTACTTC.

This clonotype was detected only a few times. CDR3 protein: CASGRSLVYGYTF. The CDR3 DNA reads as TGTGCCAGCGGCAGAAGTCTAGTCTATGGCTACACCTTC. The genes are TRBV28 and TRBJ1-2; D is ambiguous. In germline, CDR1 is MDHEN, CDR2 SYDVKM. The CDR3 is 13 amino acids. V lost 8 bases and J 4 bases, leaving 14 bases between the germline ends.

Ten or more counts support this clonotype. The chain joins TRBV18 to TRBJ2-1; TRBD2 agrees at 8 bases. The CDR3 spans 13 residues. Germline lookup yields CDR1 KGHSH and CDR2 LQKENI. Trimming removed 5 bases from V and 10 bases from J; junction bases left unmatched: 7. The CDR3: CASSATSGAEQFF. CDR3 nucleotides: TGTGCCAGCTCAGCTACTAGCGGAGCCGAGCAGTTCTTC. The full variable domain, with the rest looked up from reference TRBV18 and TRBJ2-1, is NAGVMQNPRHLVRRRGQEARLRCSPMKGHSHVYWYRQLPEEGLKFMVYLQKENIIDESGMPKERFSAEFPKEGPSILRIQQVVRGDSAAYFCASSATSGAEQFFGPGTRLTVL.

The chain recombines TRBV2 with TRBJ1-4, with 7 nucleotides matching TRBD1. CDR3 length equals 17 residues. CDR1 is SNHLY and CDR2 is FYNNEI in the germline V gene. V shed 2 bases and J 3 bases; nucleotides not matched to a gene: 9. Here the CDR3 reads CASSENLPGQPNEKLFF. The CDR3 DNA sequence: TGTGCCAGCAGTGAAAATCTCCCGGGACAGCCTAATGAAAAACTGTTTTTT. Using reference TRBV2 and TRBJ1-4 for the parts outside the CDR3, the full variable domain is EPEVTQTPSHQVTQMGQEVILRCVPISNHLYFYWYRQILGQKVEFLVSFYNNEISEKSEIFDDQFSVERPDGSNFTLKIRSTKLEDSAMYFCASSENLPGQPNEKLFFGSGTQLSVL.

On this clonotype itself: A much larger clone differs from this one at a single base, so this may be a read error. This sequence joins TRBV11-2 and TRBJ2-1; TRBD2 aligns across 7 bases. Germline V gene data show CDR1 as SGHAT and CDR2 as FQNNGV. This CDR3 contains 17 residues. The ends lost 5 bases at V and 2 bases at J; junction bases unmatched: 12. CDR3 sequence (DNA): TGTGCCAGCAGCAGAAGGGGCGGGGGAGGCCCCTACAATGAGCAGTTCTTC. It is translated as CASSRRGGGGPYNEQFF.

The V and J genes are TRBV4-3 and TRBJ1-5; 7 bases line up with TRBD1. Trimming took 0 bases from V and 0 from J; bases not matched to a gene: 11. The CDR3 runs 19 residues. Germline lookup yields CDR1 LGHNA and CDR2 YSLEER. CDR3 amino acids: CASSQDTRQGANSNQPQHF. Written as DNA, the CDR3 is TGCGCCAGCAGCCAAGATACGAGACAGGGAGCTAATAGCAATCAGCCCCAGCATTTT.

This clonotype has at least ten counts. V and J are TRBV7-2 and TRBJ2-3; 10 nucleotides align to TRBD2. CDR1 SGHTA and CDR2 FQGNSA come from the germline V gene. The CDR3 length is 18 residues. The junction had 10 bases not matched to a gene; V was cut back by 4 bases and J by 0 bases. The DNA for the CDR3 is TGTGCCAGCAGCTCCCCCCTTACTAGCGGGGTTAGCACAGATACGCAGTATTTT. This sequence encodes CASSSPLTSGVSTDTQYF.

This clonotype appeared a few times. The chain recombines TRBV4-1 with TRBJ2-7; D might be TRBD1 (6 bases). The ends were cut back, 1 base at V and 0 bases at J, with 13 bases in the middle. The germline V gene has CDR1 MGHRA and CDR2 YSYEKL. The CDR3 covers 16 residues. CDR3 amino acids: CASSQVAGQSSYEQYF. CDR3 in DNA: TGCGCCAGCAGCCAAGTAGCTGGACAGAGCTCCTACGAGCAGTACTTC.

The rearrangement links TRBV5-1 to TRBJ2-3; no reliable D call. Trimming stripped 4 bases from V and 2 bases from J, with 11 bases between. There are 14 residues in the CDR3. Germline CDR1 is SGHRS and CDR2 is YFSETQ. The DNA for the CDR3 is TGCGCCAGCAGCCCCATGTCCCCCACAGATACGCAGTATTTT. It specifies CASSPMSPTDTQYF.

The chain links TRBV10-3 to TRBJ2-2; TRBD2 matches 7 bases. The CDR3 contains 15 residues. CDR1 and CDR2 from the germline V gene are ENHRY and SYGVKD. J gave up 2 bases and V 7 bases, and 7 bases lay outside the gene matches. The CDR3 here is CAITAGTLNTGELFF. The CDR3 nucleotides read TGTGCCATCACAGCGGGGACCTTAAACACCGGGGAGCTGTTTTTT.

This clonotype was observed a handful of times. V gene TRBV12-3 or TRBV12-4 combines with J gene TRBJ2-5; no clear D gene. V lost 3 bases and J lost 4, with 6 bases in between. This CDR3 spans 12 amino acids. Here the CDR3 DNA reads TGTGCCAGCAGTTTGAGGTCAGAGACCCAGTACTTC. It translates to CASSLRSETQYF.

In this sample, this clonotype turned up many times. V usage is TRBV3-1 and J usage is TRBJ1-1; 9 nucleotides agree with TRBD1. The CDR3 contains 16 residues. With V trimmed by 0 bases and J by 4 bases, 6 bases remained unmatched. Germline-derived CDR1 and CDR2 are LGHDT and YNNKEL (reference sequence). DNA of the CDR3: TGTGCCAGCAGCCAAGATCAGACAGGGGGGGTCACTGAAGCTTTCTTT. Its translation: CASSQDQTGGVTEAFF.

This clonotype has a count of ten or more. The chain uses TRBV24-1 and TRBJ2-3; D ambiguous. This CDR3 spans 15 amino acids. Germline V gene lookup returns CDR1 KGHDR and CDR2 SFDVKD. The V end lost 2 bases, the J end lost 0 bases, and 8 bases lay between the germline ends. This chain's CDR3 is CATSDSSESTDTQYF. The CDR3 DNA follows: TGTGCCACCAGTGATTCTTCGGAAAGCACAGATACGCAGTATTTT.

V usage is TRBV19 and J usage is TRBJ1-5; D remains unclear. Trimming took 3 bases from V and 7 from J, leaving 10 bases between them. This CDR3 is 13 amino acids long. Germline assignment: CDR1 LNHDA and CDR2 SQIVND (reference sequence). CDR3 loop: CASSIPPFQPQHF. Written as DNA, the CDR3 is TGTGCCAGTAGTATCCCACCCTTCCAGCCCCAGCATTTT.

This clonotype was counted between two and nine times. This chain connects TRBV14 to TRBJ1-2, with D possibly being TRBD1 (5 bases). The CDR3 is made up of 13 amino acids. V was cut by 4 bases and J by 4 bases, with 10 bases left in between. CDR1 and CDR2 (germline): SGHDN, FVKESK. CDR3 DNA: TGTGCCAGCAGCCGAGGGACCTTCTATGGCTACACCTTC. It encodes CASSRGTFYGYTF. The variable domain in full, completed from reference TRBV14 and TRBJ1-2, reads EAGVTQFPSHSVIEKGQTVTLRCDPISGHDNLYWYRRVMGKEIKFLLHFVKESKQDESGMPNNRFLAERTGGTYSTLKVQPAELEDSGVYFCASSRGTFYGYTFGSGTRLTVV.

There are many counts of this clonotype. The chain couples TRBV2 to TRBJ1-4; D is unclear. The V gene lost 1 base and the J gene lost 7 bases, with 10 bases spanning the gap. In germline, CDR1 is SNHLY, CDR2 FYNNEI. The length of the CDR3 is 14 residues. The chain's CDR3 is CASSEESGGEKLFF. DNA of the CDR3: TGTGCCAGCAGTGAAGAGTCAGGAGGTGAAAAACTGTTTTTT.

The chain employs TRBV30 and TRBJ1-3, with D possibly being TRBD1 (6 bases). The V gene lost 2 bases and the J gene lost 3 bases, with 14 bases spanning the gap. The germline V gene has CDR1 GTSNPN and CDR2 SVGIG (reference sequence). This CDR3 comprises 15 residues. This CDR3 is CAWSTTGFGGNTIYF. The CDR3 DNA reads TGTGCCTGGAGTACCACAGGGTTTGGTGGAAACACCATATATTTT.

This clonotype was seen at least ten times. The CDR3 protein is CASSSQDVDEQYF. For the CDR3, the DNA is TGTGCCAGCAGCTCGCAGGATGTGGACGAGCAGTACTTC. This chain connects TRBV13 to TRBJ2-7, with unresolved D. CDR1 PRHDT and CDR2 FYEKMQ come from the germline V gene (reference sequence). The CDR3 sequence is 13 residues long. Deletions cut 4 bases from V and 5 bases from J, with 12 bases between.

CDR3 protein: CATSQAGPSTNTQYF. The CDR3 DNA follows: TGTGCCACCAGCCAGGCCGGGCCATCTACAAACACGCAGTATTTT. J is TRBJ2-3 and V is TRBV15; no firm D call. Germline lookup yields CDR1 LNHNV and CDR2 YYDKDF (reference sequence). This CDR3 contains 15 residues. The V and J ends lost 5 bases and 9 bases respectively, with 21 bases between them.

The chain couples TRBV9 to TRBJ2-7; D is unresolved. Germline CDR1 SGDLS, CDR2 YYNGEE. V shed 4 bases and J shed 3 bases, with 14 bases lying between them. CDR3 length: 14 amino acids. This chain's CDR3 is CASSSGRNHYEQYF. The CDR3 region has the DNA TGTGCCAGCAGCTCCGGGCGGAACCACTACGAGCAGTACTTC.

On this clonotype: Being one base from a much bigger clone, this may be a read error. V and J are TRBV3-1 and TRBJ1-6, with 8 bases matching TRBD1. With V trimmed by 4 bases and J by 10 bases, 3 bases remained unmatched. The CDR3 has 13 residues. Per the germline V gene, CDR1 is LGHDT and CDR2 is YNNKEL (reference sequence). CDR3 bases: TGTGCCAGCAGCCGGGGACAGGAGTCACCCCTCCACTTT. Protein product: CASSRGQESPLHF.

This clonotype has only a few counts. This sequence joins TRBV18 and TRBJ2-5; D tentatively fits TRBD1 or TRBD2 (5 bases each). V was pared by 0 bases and J by 4 bases, with 9 bases between. Germline V gives CDR1 KGHSH, CDR2 LQKENI. The CDR3 consists of 14 residues. The DNA for the CDR3 is TGTGCCAGCTCACCACCCCGGGGCGGAGAGACCCAGTACTTC. This sequence encodes CASSPPRGGETQYF. The variable domain in full, with the rest retrieved from reference TRBV18 and TRBJ2-5, is NAGVMQNPRHLVRRRGQEARLRCSPMKGHSHVYWYRQLPEEGLKFMVYLQKENIIDESGMPKERFSAEFPKEGPSILRIQQVVRGDSAAYFCASSPPRGGETQYFGPGTRLLVL.

This clonotype occurred many times. The chain carries TRBV7-2 and TRBJ1-2; the D is unclear. CDR3 length: 15 residues. V was pared by 5 bases and J by 3 bases, with 16 bases between. Looked up from germline, CDR1 is SGHTA and CDR2 is FQGNSA. The CDR3 protein is CASSLGPARDYGYTF. In DNA form, the CDR3 reads TGTGCCAGCAGCCTAGGTCCCGCTCGGGACTATGGCTACACCTTC.